One T cell receptor (beta chain) is described in this entry. As yet, its antigen is unknown. This sample also contains other DNA sequences that code for the same CDR3. The sample originates from a study of cytomegalovirus exposure and HLA in healthy donors. Whole-study results and caveats: The likely explanation for a cluster of highly shared sequence variants was sequencing artifact.

The PCR employed 60 Vbeta primers together with 13 Jbeta primers. Per the original data handling: Later, tens of millions of unique TCR beta chains were counted in an analysis, and 10 million to 12 million of them were shared. Sequenced by immunoSEQ multiplex PCR; TCRdb stores in-frame clones only, minus some. V, J and clone size reflect that table, while D and trimming were determined from the DNA. The table shows 180,000 or so clones, with roughly 78% occurring only once. V shed 2 bases and J 1 base; nucleotides not matched to a gene: 6. The CDR3 spans 16 residues. Per the germline V gene, CDR1 is MNHNS and CDR2 is SASEGT.

The sample comprised PBMCs. The clonotype was recovered from a woman aged 30 to 39 in good health and CMV-seronegative. The genes are TRBV6-1 and TRBJ2-5; 8 bases map to TRBD1. CDR3 nucleotides: TGTGCCAGCAGTGAATTCGGTACAGGGGGCCAAGAGACCCAGTACTTC. Amino acids: CASSEFGTGGQETQYF.